This T cell receptor (beta chain) was obtained from a study of blood T cell repertoires in COVID-19. Study background: Material from acute and convalescent COVID-19 was sourced from the United States, Italy and Spain.

The authors' processing: Reference gene primer amplification gave estimated nucleated cell counts. Here immunoSEQ multiplex PCR was the method, and the copy in TCRdb shows in-frame clones only, minus some. V, J and clone size reflect that table, while D and trimming were determined from the DNA. The sample lists some 150,000 clones, over 80% occurring once. V was pared by 2 bases and J by 2 bases, with 2 bases of the junction left unmatched. The CDR3 extends over 14 amino acids. Looked up from germline, CDR1 is PRHDT and CDR2 is FYEKMQ (reference sequence). The sample consisted of PBMCs or T cells enriched from blood (not recorded which). The chain links TRBV13 to TRBJ1-1; 7 bases match TRBD1. This clonotype originated in a woman in her 40s who had recovered from COVID-19. This CDR3 is CASSLRGLNTEAFF. Here the CDR3 DNA reads TGTGCCAGCAGCTTAAGGGGGCTAAACACTGAAGCTTTCTTT.